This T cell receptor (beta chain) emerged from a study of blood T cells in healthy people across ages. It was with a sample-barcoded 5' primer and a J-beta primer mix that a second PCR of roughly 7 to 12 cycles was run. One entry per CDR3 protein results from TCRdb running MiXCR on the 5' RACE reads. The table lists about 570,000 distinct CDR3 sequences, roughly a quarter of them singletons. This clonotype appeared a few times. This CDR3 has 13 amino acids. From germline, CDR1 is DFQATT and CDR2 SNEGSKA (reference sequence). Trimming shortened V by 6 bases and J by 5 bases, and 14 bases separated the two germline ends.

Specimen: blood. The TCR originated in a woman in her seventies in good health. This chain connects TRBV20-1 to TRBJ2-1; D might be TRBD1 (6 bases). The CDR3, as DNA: TGCAGTGCCATGGGGCAGGGGAACAATGAGCAGTTCTTC. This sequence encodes CSAMGQGNNEQFF.